Following are 24 T cell receptor beta chains from one sample sequenced in a study of OX40 agonist ivuxolimab in advanced cancers. Measured with immunoSEQ multiplex PCR; TCRdb has only the in-frame clones, and not every one. This sample carries about 49,000 clones, about 80% of them seen once, and the ten largest clones take approximately 7.9%. Sample: CD4+ or CD8+ T cells sorted from blood, taken in a trial of the OX40 agonist ivuxolimab. The receptors derive from an adult with an advanced solid tumor such as melanoma, head and neck, liver or kidney cancer.

The chain couples TRBV4-3 to TRBJ2-1; 11 bases are shared with TRBD2. The CDR3 covers 17 residues. Germline V gene lookup returns CDR1 LGHNA and CDR2 YSLEER. Trimming at V came to 0 bases and at J to 6 bases, leaving 7 bases not matched to a gene. CDR3 coding DNA: TGCGCCAGCAGCCAAGATCTAGGGCTAGCGGGAGGCAATGAGCAGTTCTTC. Translation gives CASSQDLGLAGGNEQFF.

This chain uses TRBV7-2 with TRBJ1-4; 9 nucleotides match TRBD1. CDR3 length: 14 residues. CDR1 and CDR2 (germline): SGHTA, FQGNSA. V was clipped by 6 bases and J by 5 bases; unmatched bases: 4. The CDR3: CASSRDRDNEKLFF. CDR3 coding DNA: TGTGCCAGCAGTAGGGACAGGGACAATGAAAAACTGTTTTTT.

The chain is built from TRBV19 and TRBJ2-7, with 7 bases that match TRBD1. The germline CDR1 and CDR2 sequences are LNHDA and SQIVND (reference sequence). V dropped 5 bases and J dropped 0; count of bases not matched to a gene: 7. The CDR3 is 15 amino acids. In DNA, the CDR3 is TGTGCCAGTAGTCCCAGGGGGTTTCTCTCCTACGAGCAGTACTTC. The encoded protein is CASSPRGFLSYEQYF.

This clone was picked up many times. This rearrangement joins TRBV7-2 to TRBJ1-1, with D unresolved. Germline-derived CDR1 and CDR2 are SGHTA and FQGNSA. The ends were cut back, 5 bases at V and 8 bases at J, with 12 bases in the middle. This CDR3 is built from 12 residues. The CDR3 is CASSTLGREAFF. The DNA of the CDR3 is TGTGCCAGCAGCACCCTAGGGAGAGAAGCTTTCTTT.

The chain joins TRBV6-5 to TRBJ1-1, with no clear D. V dropped 7 bases and J dropped 3 bases, with 12 bases sitting between them. This CDR3 has 13 residues. CDR1 and CDR2 from the germline V gene are MNHEY and SVGAGI. The CDR3: CASNGRGDTEAFF. DNA of the CDR3: TGTGCCAGCAATGGCCGGGGAGACACTGAAGCTTTCTTT.

The gene calls are TRBV9 and TRBJ1-2; D might be TRBD1 (6 bases). Trimming stripped 3 bases from V and 5 bases from J, with 14 bases between. The CDR3 has 14 residues. The germline CDR1 and CDR2 sequences are SGDLS and YYNGEE. Here the CDR3 reads CASSGGRGGYGYTF. In DNA form, the CDR3 reads TGTGCCAGCAGCGGAGGCAGGGGTGGTTATGGCTACACCTTC.

The rearrangement links TRBV6-1 to TRBJ2-3, with TRBD2 as a possible D gene (5 bases). V was trimmed by 7 bases and J by 2 bases, leaving 16 bases between them. Germline V gene data show CDR1 as MNHNS and CDR2 as SASEGT. This CDR3 region has 15 residues. The CDR3: CASNLQSGYTDTQYF. For the CDR3, the DNA is TGTGCCAGCAATTTGCAGAGCGGATACACAGATACGCAGTATTTT.

V is TRBV10-3 and J is TRBJ2-5; 7 bases are a match to TRBD2. The CDR3 spans 14 residues. The V gene's germline CDR1 is ENHRY and CDR2 SYGVKD. V lost 6 bases to trimming and J lost 5 bases; unmatched junction nucleotides: 9. The CDR3 spells CAISPTSRAETQYF. DNA of the CDR3: TGTGCCATCAGCCCGACTAGCCGGGCGGAGACCCAGTACTTC.

The gene calls are TRBV4-1 and TRBJ1-2; the D is unclear. The V and J ends lost 1 base and 4 bases respectively, with 10 bases between them. The germline gives CDR1 MGHRA, CDR2 YSYEKL. This CDR3 has 14 residues. CDR3 in DNA: TGCGCCAGCAGCCAAGGTCACCAGCTCTATGGCTACACCTTC. Translation: CASSQGHQLYGYTF.

V is TRBV19 and J is TRBJ1-2, with D possibly being TRBD1 (6 bases). Germline assignment: CDR1 LNHDA and CDR2 SQIVND (reference sequence). This CDR3 is 15 amino acids long. V was clipped by 4 bases and J by 4 bases, with 16 bases between them. The CDR3: CASSTRGGFTYGYTF. DNA for the CDR3: TGTGCCAGTAGTACCCGAGGGGGGTTCACCTATGGCTACACCTTC.

The chain links TRBV29-1 to TRBJ1-2; D is perhaps TRBD1 (5 bases). CDR1 is SQVTM and CDR2 is ANQGSEA in the germline V gene. Between the trimmed V and J ends, which lost 7 bases and 1 base, there was a span of 10 bases. This CDR3 comprises 12 residues. For the CDR3, the DNA is TGCAGCGCGACGACAGTTAACTATGGCTACACCTTC. Its protein product is CSATTVNYGYTF.

The chain combines TRBV6-5 with TRBJ1-2; TRBD1 agrees at 7 bases. The length of the CDR3 is 14 residues. The V gene's germline CDR1 is MNHEY and CDR2 SVGAGI. The J segment lost 5 bases and the V segment lost 6 bases, leaving 9 bases of the junction unmatched. This CDR3 reads CASRLRDSDYGYTF. In DNA, the CDR3 is TGTGCCAGCAGACTACGGGACAGTGATTATGGCTACACCTTC.

This clone was counted a few times. The rearrangement links TRBV7-2 to TRBJ1-2; 7 bases fit TRBD1. Germline lookup yields CDR1 SGHTA and CDR2 FQGNSA. J was trimmed by 7 bases and V by 5 bases; bases with no gene match: 4. There are 12 residues in the CDR3. The chain's CDR3 is CASSRDRGGYTF. CDR3 bases: TGTGCCAGCAGCCGGGACAGAGGTGGCTACACCTTC.

The chain has TRBV6-5 and TRBJ1-1; D unresolved. The germline V gene has CDR1 MNHEY and CDR2 SVGAGI. There are 13 residues in the CDR3. V was trimmed by 5 bases and J by 3 bases, leaving 10 bases between them. The CDR3 loop is CASSTMSYTEAFF. CDR3 coding DNA: TGTGCCAGCAGTACAATGTCGTACACTGAAGCTTTCTTT.

This clone has a single count. The chain carries TRBV11-2 and TRBJ1-1, with D uncertain. This CDR3 is built from 15 residues. Germline CDR1 and CDR2: SGHAT and FQNNGV. V shed 5 bases and J shed 1 base, with 14 bases lying between them. The chain's CDR3 is CASSHHPEANTEAFF. CDR3 nucleotides: TGTGCCAGCAGCCACCATCCGGAAGCGAACACTGAAGCTTTCTTT.

The chain employs TRBV6-5 and TRBJ1-1, with D unresolved. Between the trimmed V and J ends, which lost 4 bases and 4 bases, there was a span of 10 bases. The CDR3 has 13 amino acids. In germline, CDR1 is MNHEY, CDR2 SVGAGI. The CDR3 DNA is TGTGCCAGCAGTTTGGAAGGTACCACTGAAGCTTTCTTT. Translated, it gives CASSLEGTTEAFF.

The V and J genes are TRBV7-2 and TRBJ1-2; D ambiguous. Germline V gene sequence: CDR1 SGHTA, CDR2 FQGNSA. CDR3 length: 13 amino acids. Trimming pared 4 bases from V and 5 bases from J, leaving 11 bases between. The CDR3 nucleotides read TGTGCCAGCAGCTCACGGGCCTCTTATGGCTACACCTTC. Its translation: CASSSRASYGYTF. Supplemented by reference TRBV7-2 and TRBJ1-2, the full variable domain reads GAGVSQSPSNKVTEKGKDVELRCDPISGHTALYWYRQSLGQGLEFLIYFQGNSAPDKSGLPSDRFSAERTGGSVSTLTIQRTQQEDSAVYLCASSSRASYGYTFGSGTRLTVV.

The gene calls are TRBV9 and TRBJ1-1, with a tentative D call TRBD1 (5 bases). Germline CDR1 is SGDLS and CDR2 is YYNGEE. V gave up 0 bases and J gave up 12 bases, with 15 bases separating them. This CDR3 spans 13 amino acids. In nucleotides, the CDR3 is TGTGCCAGCAGCGTAGAAGGGGAAGGGACGTCTTTCTTT. Residues: CASSVEGEGTSFF.

As concerns this clone: No DNA is shown, since the ends of the CDR3 on it are uncertain; the CDR3 is the one TCRdb lists. J is TRBJ2-2 and V is TRBV7-9; the table calls TRBD2, which could not be checked here. 18 amino acids form the CDR3, both terminal residues included. CDR1 is SEHNR and CDR2 is FQNEAQ in the germline V gene (reference sequence). The CDR3 sequence: CASSTRTGELFFGEELFF.

The chain joins TRBV5-8 to TRBJ2-7; D perhaps matches TRBD2 (5 bases). Germline V lookup: CDR1 SGHTS, CDR2 YDEGEE. V was trimmed by 1 base and J by 1 base, leaving 9 bases between them. This CDR3 region has 14 residues. As DNA, the CDR3 is TGTGCCAGCAGCTTGTACCGGGGTTCCTACGAGCAGTACTTC. It codes for CASSLYRGSYEQYF.

The chain recombines TRBV5-6 with TRBJ2-1, with 7 bases matching TRBD2. The V segment lost 2 bases and the J segment 5 bases; nucleotides outside the gene matches: 10. This CDR3 contains 16 residues. Per the germline V gene, CDR1 is SGHDT and CDR2 is YYEEEE. The CDR3 is CASSFGGSSGHNEQFF. The CDR3 nucleotides are TGTGCCAGCAGCTTTGGTGGCTCTAGCGGCCACAATGAGCAGTTCTTC.

The rearrangement uses TRBV10-2 and TRBJ2-7; 10 positions agree with TRBD2. This CDR3 contains 15 residues. The germline gives CDR1 WSHSY, CDR2 SAAADI. With V trimmed by 3 bases and J by 3 bases, 5 bases remained unmatched. The DNA for the CDR3 is TGCGCCAGCAGTGATTTACTAGCGGGACTCTACGAGCAGTACTTC. Translation: CASSDLLAGLYEQYF.

This chain connects TRBV7-2 to TRBJ2-5; 11 bases agree with TRBD1. V lost 1 base to trimming and J lost 4 bases; unmatched junction nucleotides: 2. The V gene's germline CDR1 is SGHTA and CDR2 FQGNSA. The CDR3 sequence is 15 residues long. CDR3 residues: CASSLGGQGAETQYF. In nucleotides, the CDR3 is TGTGCCAGCAGCTTAGGCGGACAGGGGGCAGAGACCCAGTACTTC. The full variable domain, its missing parts supplied by reference TRBV7-2 and TRBJ2-5, is GAGVSQSPSNKVTEKGKDVELRCDPISGHTALYWYRQSLGQGLEFLIYFQGNSAPDKSGLPSDRFSAERTGGSVSTLTIQRTQQEDSAVYLCASSLGGQGAETQYFGPGTRLLVL.

The chain combines TRBV6-6 with TRBJ1-1; tentatively, D is TRBD1 (5 bases). V lost 4 bases to trimming and J lost 2 bases, with 8 bases between them. CDR3 length equals 13 residues. CDR1 and CDR2 (germline): MNHNY, SVGAGI (reference sequence). The CDR3 spells CASSLTGNTEAFF. The CDR3 DNA is TGTGCCAGCAGTTTAACAGGCAACACTGAAGCTTTCTTT.